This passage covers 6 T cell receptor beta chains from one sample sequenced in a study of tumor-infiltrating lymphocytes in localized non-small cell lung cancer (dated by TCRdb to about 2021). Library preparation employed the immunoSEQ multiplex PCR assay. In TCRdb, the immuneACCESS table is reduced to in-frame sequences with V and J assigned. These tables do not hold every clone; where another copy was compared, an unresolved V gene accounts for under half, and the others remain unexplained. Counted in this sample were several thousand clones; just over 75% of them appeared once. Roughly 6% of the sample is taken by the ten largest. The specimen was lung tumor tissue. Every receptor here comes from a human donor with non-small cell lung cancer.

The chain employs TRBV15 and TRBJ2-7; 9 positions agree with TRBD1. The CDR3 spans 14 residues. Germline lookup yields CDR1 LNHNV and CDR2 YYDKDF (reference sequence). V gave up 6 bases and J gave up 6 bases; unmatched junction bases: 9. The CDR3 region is CATSRTGASVEQYF. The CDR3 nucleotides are TGTGCCACCAGTAGGACAGGGGCCTCTGTCGAGCAGTACTTC.

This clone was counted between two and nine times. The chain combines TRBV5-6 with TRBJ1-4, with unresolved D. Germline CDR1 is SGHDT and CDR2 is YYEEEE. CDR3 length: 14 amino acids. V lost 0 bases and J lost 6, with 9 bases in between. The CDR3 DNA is TGTGCCAGCAGCTTGGAGGGAGGAGATGAAAAACTGTTTTTT. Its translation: CASSLEGGDEKLFF.

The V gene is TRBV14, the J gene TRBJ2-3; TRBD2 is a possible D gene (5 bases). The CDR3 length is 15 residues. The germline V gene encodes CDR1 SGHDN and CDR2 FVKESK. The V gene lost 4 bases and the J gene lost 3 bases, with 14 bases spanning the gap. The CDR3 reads CASSPVLRGTDTQYF. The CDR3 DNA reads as TGTGCCAGCAGCCCAGTCTTACGGGGAACAGATACGCAGTATTTT.

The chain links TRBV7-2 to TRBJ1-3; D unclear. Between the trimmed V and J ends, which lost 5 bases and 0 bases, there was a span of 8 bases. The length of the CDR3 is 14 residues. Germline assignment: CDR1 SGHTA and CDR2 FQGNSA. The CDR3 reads CASSPAGSGNTIYF. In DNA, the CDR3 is TGTGCCAGCAGCCCCGCCGGCTCTGGAAACACCATATATTTT.

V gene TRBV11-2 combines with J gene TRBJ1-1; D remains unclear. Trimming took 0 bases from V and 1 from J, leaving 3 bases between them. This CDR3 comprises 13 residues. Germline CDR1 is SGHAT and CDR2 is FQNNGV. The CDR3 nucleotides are TGTGCCAGCAGCTTAGACAGGAACACTGAAGCTTTCTTT. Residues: CASSLDRNTEAFF.

The CDR3 loop is CASGSNPTGTEAFF. The CDR3 nucleotides read TGTGCTAGTGGTTCGAACCCGACCGGAACTGAAGCTTTCTTT. The chain joins TRBV12-5 to TRBJ1-1; D call uncertain. Germline lookup yields CDR1 LGHNT and CDR2 FRNRAP. Trimming took 4 bases from V and 5 from J, leaving 14 bases between them. The CDR3 is made up of 14 amino acids.